This TCR beta chain derives from a study of blood T cell repertoires in COVID-19. Study-wide context: COVID-19 samples, acute and convalescent, were from the United States, Italy and Spain. PBMCs, B-cell-depleted T cells, or T cells provided the cDNA or gDNA that made up the material.

The table came from immunoSEQ multiplex PCR; TCRdb's copy has only in-frame clones and leaves some out. This table holds about 150,000 clones, roughly 85% found once. The CDR3 runs 15 residues. Germline V gene sequence: CDR1 DFQATT, CDR2 SNEGSKA (reference sequence). Unmatched junction bases numbered 10, after V lost 3 bases and J lost 4 bases. Cohorts were assigned according to the clinical history that participants reported. J is TRBJ2-7 and V is TRBV20-1; TRBD1 matches 9 bases. The receptor was isolated from a man in his fifties who had recovered from COVID-19. The sample comprised PBMCs or T cells enriched from blood (not recorded which). The CDR3 sequence: CSASRRDRAAYEQYF. CDR3 DNA: TGCAGTGCTAGTAGGCGGGACAGGGCCGCGTACGAGCAGTACTTC.